Shown below are 27 T cell receptor beta chains from a single sample sequenced in a study of OX40 agonist ivuxolimab in advanced cancers. Clones were read by immunoSEQ multiplex PCR, and TCRdb kept only the in-frame ones, dropping some. Here the sample spans some 42,000 clones, 70% to 85% being singletons. The material sequenced was CD4+ or CD8+ T cells sorted from blood, taken in a trial of the OX40 agonist ivuxolimab. These receptors were collected from an adult with an advanced solid tumor such as melanoma, head and neck, liver or kidney cancer.

This clone was detected only once. This chain links TRBV9 with TRBJ2-2; D gene uncertain. CDR1 is SGDLS, CDR2 YYNGEE, per germline. The germline V and J ends were trimmed by 0 bases and 6 bases, with 9 bases remaining between them. This CDR3 has 14 amino acids. This chain's CDR3 is CASSVAGGAGELFF. The CDR3 DNA sequence: TGTGCCAGCAGCGTAGCTGGTGGAGCCGGGGAGCTGTTTTTT.

This clone was observed once. The chain has TRBV13 and TRBJ2-2; 9 nucleotides agree with TRBD1. The CDR3 contains 16 residues. V trimming: 4 bases; J trimming: 6 bases; junction bases outside the gene matches: 9. Germline-derived CDR1 and CDR2 are PRHDT and FYEKMQ (reference sequence). CDR3 DNA sequence: TGTGCCAGCAGCTCCTCCGATCGGACAGGGGCCGGGGAGCTGTTTTTT. It specifies CASSSSDRTGAGELFF.

A word on this clone: One end of the junction does not line up with germline, which may come from a read error. The gene calls are TRBV6-5 and TRBJ2-7; 8 bases fit TRBD2. TRBJ2-1 explains the end of the DNA better; the J call may be wrong. This CDR3 region has 15 residues. CDR1 and CDR2 (germline): MNHEY, SVGAGI. CDR3 nucleotides: TGTGCCACCAGTTTTCAGGGGACGGGGGGGGCCGAGCAGTTCTTC. Encoded protein: CATSFQGTGGAEQFF.

The rearrangement links TRBV7-4 to TRBJ1-6; D not resolved. V was trimmed by 3 bases and J by 10 bases, leaving 16 bases between them. Germline CDR1 SGHVT, CDR2 SQSDAQ. The CDR3 totals 15 residues. The CDR3 DNA follows: TGTGCCAGCAGCTTCGCTCAGGCAGTAGGGTCACCCCTCCACTTT. Protein: CASSFAQAVGSPLHF.

The CDR3 sequence: CASSFLQSSYEQYF. In DNA, the CDR3 is TGTGCCAGCAGTTTCCTACAGAGCTCCTACGAGCAGTACTTC. The gene calls are TRBV28 and TRBJ2-7; D call uncertain. The CDR3 sequence is 14 residues long. CDR1 is MDHEN and CDR2 is SYDVKM in the germline V gene. V gave up 3 bases and J gave up 0 bases, with 9 bases separating them.

This chain links TRBV9 with TRBJ2-5; 9 nucleotides match TRBD1. CDR1 and CDR2 from the germline V gene are SGDLS and YYNGEE. The V segment lost 1 base and the J segment 5 bases; nucleotides outside the gene matches: 6. The CDR3 sequence is 15 residues long. In DNA form, the CDR3 reads TGTGCCAGCAGCGTAACGGGACAGGGTTCGGAGACCCAGTACTTC. Translated: CASSVTGQGSETQYF.

The chain links TRBV7-6 to TRBJ1-5; no firm D call. V gave up 1 base and J gave up 2 bases, with 9 bases separating them. Germline CDR1 is SGHVS and CDR2 is FNYEAQ. This CDR3 region has 15 residues. The CDR3 sequence: CASSLEGLGNQPQHF. CDR3 nucleotides: TGTGCCAGCAGCTTAGAAGGCCTCGGCAATCAGCCCCAGCATTTT.

This rearrangement joins TRBV7-2 to TRBJ2-5; 8 bases match TRBD2. The CDR3 sequence is 13 residues long. With V trimmed by 1 base and J by 5 bases, 0 bases remained unmatched. CDR1 and CDR2 from the germline V gene are SGHTA and FQGNSA. In DNA, the CDR3 is TGTGCCAGCAGCTTAGGACTAGCGGAGACCCAGTACTTC. Translated: CASSLGLAETQYF.

CDR3 nucleotides: TGTGCCAGCAGCCCCTCCAGCGGGGGGAGTACAGATACGCAGTATTTT. Translated, it gives CASSPSSGGSTDTQYF. V and J are TRBV7-3 and TRBJ2-3, with 9 bases identical to TRBD2. The CDR3 is 16 residues long. The J segment lost 3 bases and the V segment lost 5 bases, leaving 9 bases of the junction unmatched. CDR1 SGHTA and CDR2 FQGTGA come from the germline V gene. Drawing the rest from reference TRBV7-3 and TRBJ2-3, the complete variable domain is GAGVSQTPSNKVTEKGKYVELRCDPISGHTALYWYRQSLGQGPEFLIYFQGTGAADDSGLPNDRFFAVRPEGSVSTLKIQRTERGDSAVYLCASSPSSGGSTDTQYFGPGTRLTVL.

This clone was detected only once. An end of the junction differs from the germline gene, which may be a read error. This chain links TRBV7-7 with TRBJ2-5; a weak D match, TRBD2 (7 bases). The CDR3 covers 13 residues. The germline V gene encodes CDR1 SSHAT and CDR2 FNYEAQ (reference sequence). DNA for the CDR3: TGTGCTAGCAGCCGGGGGGCCGGAGAGACCCAGTACTTC. It is translated as CASSRGAGETQYF.

The chain employs TRBV4-3 and TRBJ2-7; the D gene is possibly TRBD1 (6 bases). This CDR3 has 16 residues. V lost 0 bases and J lost 6, with 18 bases in between. Germline V lookup: CDR1 LGHNA, CDR2 YSLEER. The CDR3 DNA follows: TGCGCCAGCAGCCAAGATCTTGGCCAGGGGCGGCGCGAGCAGTACTTC. Translation gives CASSQDLGQGRREQYF.

V is TRBV6-6 and J is TRBJ1-5; TRBD1 aligns across 7 bases. Germline V gene data show CDR1 as MNHNY and CDR2 as SVGAGI (reference sequence). V shed 6 bases and J 1 base; nucleotides not matched to a gene: 3. The CDR3 contains 14 residues. DNA for the CDR3: TGTGCCAGCAGGCGACAGGGCAGCAATCAGCCCCAGCATTTT. As protein: CASRRQGSNQPQHF.

The chain is built from TRBV7-2 and TRBJ2-5; 8 bases are a match to TRBD2. V shed 4 bases, J shed 5 bases, and the junction held 9 bases outside the gene matches. The CDR3 covers 15 residues. Per germline, CDR1 SGHTA and CDR2 FQGNSA. CDR3 sequence: CASSSTREGWETQYF. DNA for the CDR3: TGTGCCAGCAGCTCGACTCGGGAGGGATGGGAGACCCAGTACTTC.

The chain uses TRBV18 and TRBJ2-7, with D unresolved. V lost 1 base and J lost 4, with 20 bases in between. The V gene's germline CDR1 is KGHSH and CDR2 LQKENI. This CDR3 has 17 residues. CDR3 sequence reads: CASSPQRETQSLYEQYF. CDR3 nucleotides: TGTGCCAGCTCACCACAGAGAGAGACTCAGAGTTTATACGAGCAGTACTTC.

This clone has just one count. V gene TRBV6-1 combines with J gene TRBJ2-7; 7 nucleotides line up with TRBD1. Losses at the gene ends were 11 bases for V and 2 bases for J; bases not matched to a gene: 12. Looked up from germline, CDR1 is MNHNS and CDR2 is SASEGT. The CDR3 has 14 amino acids. CDR3 in amino acids: CASTNPGQTYEQYF. The CDR3 bases are TGTGCCTCTACCAACCCGGGACAGACCTACGAGCAGTACTTC.

The chain is built from TRBV11-3 and TRBJ1-1, with D possibly TRBD1 on 5 matching bases. The germline gives CDR1 SGHNT, CDR2 YENEEA. Trimming pared 5 bases from V and 2 bases from J, leaving 9 bases between. The CDR3 totals 13 residues. Here the CDR3 reads CASSPGGNTEAFF. Here the CDR3 DNA reads TGTGCCAGCAGCCCCGGGGGAAACACTGAAGCTTTCTTT.

The CDR3 here is CASSPPTAISGNTIYF. In DNA form, the CDR3 reads TGTGCCAGTAGTCCCCCGACAGCGATCTCTGGAAACACCATATATTTT. The J gene is TRBJ1-3, the V gene TRBV19; tentatively, D is TRBD1 (5 bases). Per the germline V gene, CDR1 is LNHDA and CDR2 is SQIVND (reference sequence). V lost 5 bases to trimming and J lost 0 bases, with 14 bases between them. The CDR3 loop spans 16 amino acids.

The chain links TRBV7-9 to TRBJ1-3, with 9 nucleotides matching TRBD1. There are 16 residues in the CDR3. The ends lost 6 bases at V and 0 bases at J; junction bases unmatched: 6. In germline, CDR1 is SEHNR, CDR2 FQNEAQ (reference sequence). CDR3 protein: CASRVGTGSSGNTIYF. The DNA for the CDR3 is TGTGCCAGCAGGGTTGGGACAGGGTCCTCTGGAAACACCATATATTTT.

V is TRBV7-2 and J is TRBJ2-3; TRBD2 agrees at 11 bases. Germline V gene sequence: CDR1 SGHTA, CDR2 FQGNSA. The trim removed 3 bases at V and 6 bases at J, leaving 5 bases unmatched. CDR3 size: 15 residues. The CDR3 sequence: CASSFSGRERDTQYF. Written as DNA, the CDR3 is TGTGCCAGCAGCTTTAGCGGGAGGGAACGGGATACGCAGTATTTT.

The chain couples TRBV9 to TRBJ1-2; D gene unclear. Looked up from germline, CDR1 is SGDLS and CDR2 is YYNGEE. The CDR3 runs to 14 residues. The germline V and J ends were trimmed by 4 bases and 4 bases, with 14 bases remaining between them. DNA for the CDR3: TGTGCCAGCAGCCCCCGGGAGGGCTTCTATGGCTACACCTTC. Translated: CASSPREGFYGYTF.

The rearrangement joins TRBV6-5 to TRBJ1-4; perhaps TRBD1 as D (5 bases). V was pared by 6 bases and J by 7 bases, with 9 bases between. Germline V lookup: CDR1 MNHEY, CDR2 SVGAGI. The CDR3 has 12 residues. CDR3 residues: CASRSTGEKLFF. CDR3 DNA: TGTGCCAGCAGGTCCACAGGTGAAAAACTGTTTTTT.

The rearrangement joins TRBV19 to TRBJ1-2; no firm D call. CDR1 and CDR2 from the germline V gene are LNHDA and SQIVND (reference sequence). Trimming removed 1 base at V and 3 bases at J, with 9 bases between. The CDR3 has 14 amino acids. DNA for the CDR3: TGTGCCAGTAGTATAGGCGCAACCGACTATGGCTACACCTTC. Protein sequence: CASSIGATDYGYTF.

The chain combines TRBV7-6 with TRBJ2-7; D is ambiguous. The germline V and J ends were trimmed by 4 bases and 7 bases, with 11 bases remaining between them. Per germline, CDR1 SGHVS and CDR2 FNYEAQ. This CDR3 contains 12 residues. The CDR3 coding sequence is TGTGCCAGCAGCTCCCTAGGGTCTGAGCAGTACTTC. This codes for CASSSLGSEQYF.

The chain combines TRBV7-6 with TRBJ2-7; tentatively, D is TRBD1 (5 bases). CDR1 is SGHVS and CDR2 is FNYEAQ in the germline V gene. V lost 1 base and J 0 bases, leaving 7 bases between the germline ends. The CDR3 is made up of 14 amino acids. CDR3: CASSLGQFSYEQYF. In DNA, the CDR3 is TGTGCCAGCAGCTTAGGACAGTTCTCCTACGAGCAGTACTTC.

The chain has TRBV7-2 and TRBJ2-2; tentative D call: TRBD1 (6 bases). This CDR3 contains 15 residues. The V gene lost 3 bases and the J gene lost 3 bases, with 11 bases spanning the gap. Germline V lookup: CDR1 SGHTA, CDR2 FQGNSA. The CDR3 reads CASSFTGPHTGELFF. In DNA, the CDR3 is TGTGCCAGCAGCTTTACAGGGCCCCACACCGGGGAGCTGTTTTTT.

The V and J genes are TRBV10-3 and TRBJ2-3, with 7 bases fitting TRBD1. In germline, CDR1 is ENHRY, CDR2 SYGVKD. With V trimmed by 7 bases and J by 2 bases, 6 bases remained unmatched. The CDR3 sequence is 14 residues long. The CDR3 loop is CAINPTGLTDTQYF. The CDR3 region has the DNA TGTGCCATCAATCCGACAGGGCTCACAGATACGCAGTATTTT.

The rearrangement uses TRBV5-1 and TRBJ1-6; 9 bases are shared with TRBD1. The CDR3 length is 16 residues. V gave up 4 bases and J gave up 3 bases; unmatched junction bases: 5. Germline-derived CDR1 and CDR2 are SGHRS and YFSETQ. The DNA for the CDR3 is TGCGCCAGCAGCCTGACAGGGGGTGGCTATAATTCACCCCTCCACTTT. Translated, it gives CASSLTGGGYNSPLHF.